The 24 T cell receptor beta chains below come from one sample, sequenced in a study of T cell responses to AZD1222 COVID-19 vaccine. TCRdb's copy holds only in-frame clones and misses some; the assay was immunoSEQ multiplex PCR. The data show 150,000 or so clones, less than 90% seen once. The sequences come from peripheral blood, collected on day 0 of AZD1222 vaccination. These receptors were obtained from an adult in good health.

The chain combines TRBV27 with TRBJ1-6; 7 positions match TRBD1. Germline CDR1 MNHEY, CDR2 SMNVEV (reference sequence). The V segment lost 5 bases and the J segment 8 bases; nucleotides outside the gene matches: 9. CDR3 size: 15 residues. CDR3: CASSLGGAGYSPLHF. The CDR3 nucleotides read TGTGCCAGCAGTCTAGGGGGCGCCGGCTATTCACCCCTCCACTTT.

The chain couples TRBV2 to TRBJ1-6, with TRBD1 matching 7 bases. CDR1 is SNHLY and CDR2 is FYNNEI in the germline V gene. The junction had 7 bases not matched to a gene; V was cut back by 5 bases and J by 0 bases. The CDR3 contains 17 residues. The chain's CDR3 is CASSPSTGSSYNSPLHF. In DNA form, the CDR3 reads TGTGCCAGCAGTCCCTCGACAGGGAGCTCCTATAATTCACCCCTCCACTTT.

The V and J genes are TRBV4-1 and TRBJ2-5; D unclear. V shed 3 bases and J shed 7 bases, with 15 bases lying between them. From germline, CDR1 is MGHRA and CDR2 YSYEKL. The CDR3 consists of 14 residues. The chain's CDR3 is CASSQHPESGTQYF. The CDR3 nucleotides are TGCGCCAGCAGCCAGCACCCGGAGTCCGGGACCCAGTACTTC.

Notes on this clone: Just one base apart from a much larger clone, this may be a read error. V gene TRBV29-1 combines with J gene TRBJ1-1, with D unresolved. The germline gives CDR1 SQVTM, CDR2 ANQGSEA. The V and J ends lost 3 bases and 6 bases respectively, with 14 bases between them. The CDR3 is 13 amino acids. The CDR3 sequence: CSVDDGGVAEAFF. In DNA, the CDR3 is TGCAGCGTTGACGACGGCGGGGTGGCTGAAGCTTTCTTT.

In nucleotides, the CDR3 is TGTGCCAGCAGCTTGTGGACAGGGAGATCACCCCTCCACTTT. Amino acids: CASSLWTGRSPLHF. The chain carries TRBV5-6 and TRBJ1-6, with 8 bases identical to TRBD1. Germline CDR1 SGHDT, CDR2 YYEEEE. The CDR3 consists of 14 residues. The V segment lost 1 base and the J segment 10 bases; nucleotides outside the gene matches: 4.

The chain combines TRBV28 with TRBJ1-2; D is possibly TRBD1 (5 bases). Germline V gene sequence: CDR1 MDHEN, CDR2 SYDVKM. The CDR3 has 16 residues. V lost 6 bases, J lost 7 bases, and 24 bases lay in between. The CDR3 reads CASSPPAGQGGSGYTF. The CDR3 DNA sequence: TGTGCCAGCAGCCCCCCGGCAGGGCAGGGAGGGAGTGGCTACACCTTC.

This chain joins TRBV7-8 and TRBJ1-2; TRBD1 aligns across 8 bases. Germline loops: CDR1 SGHVS, CDR2 FQNEAQ. The CDR3 runs 15 residues. V shed 5 bases, J shed 0 bases, and the junction held 5 bases outside the gene matches. Written as DNA, the CDR3 is TGTGCCAGCAGCCCAAAGACAGGGGCTAACTATGGCTACACCTTC. Translating gives CASSPKTGANYGYTF.

The rearrangement joins TRBV2 to TRBJ2-5; TRBD2 might be the D (5 bases). The CDR3 covers 14 residues. In germline, CDR1 is SNHLY, CDR2 FYNNEI. With 7 bases removed from V and 4 bases from J, the gap between germline ends came to 16 bases. The CDR3: CASTRRVGLETQYF. The CDR3 bases are TGTGCCAGCACTCGGCGGGTAGGGCTAGAGACCCAGTACTTC.

The J gene is TRBJ2-3, the V gene TRBV10-2; possible D gene TRBD1, 5 bases. CDR3 length: 14 amino acids. The germline CDR1 and CDR2 sequences are WSHSY and SAAADI. Trimming took off 6 bases at V and 0 bases at J, with 10 bases between the two ends. Here the CDR3 DNA reads TGCGCCAGCAGGTCCAAGGGGAGCACAGATACGCAGTATTTT. Amino acids: CASRSKGSTDTQYF.

The rearrangement joins TRBV10-3 to TRBJ2-1; 10 positions agree with TRBD2. Trimming removed 5 bases from V and 7 bases from J; junction bases left unmatched: 5. CDR1 and CDR2 (germline): ENHRY, SYGVKD. The length of the CDR3 is 14 residues. CDR3 region: CAISSGGAANEQFF. In DNA, the CDR3 is TGTGCCATCAGTAGCGGGGGGGCCGCGAATGAGCAGTTCTTC.

The table lists this clone with a count of one. The chain is built from TRBV9 and TRBJ2-3; D possibly matches TRBD1 or TRBD2 (5 bases each). Per germline, CDR1 SGDLS and CDR2 YYNGEE. The V gene lost 0 bases and the J gene lost 3 bases, with 11 bases spanning the gap. This CDR3 has 15 amino acids. The CDR3 is CASSVDPGRTDTQYF. The CDR3 DNA is TGTGCCAGCAGCGTAGATCCGGGGCGGACAGATACGCAGTATTTT.

The genes are TRBV5-1 and TRBJ1-2, with D possibly matching TRBD1 (6 bases). The CDR3 totals 15 residues. The V end was cut by 0 bases, the J end by 6 bases, with 15 bases between. The germline gives CDR1 SGHRS, CDR2 YFSETQ. The CDR3 sequence is CASSLEEGTRNGYTF. The CDR3 DNA is TGCGCCAGCAGCTTGGAAGAAGGGACAAGGAATGGCTACACCTTC.

This chain joins TRBV6-6 and TRBJ2-7; TRBD2 matches 8 bases. Germline-derived CDR1 and CDR2 are MNHNY and SVGAGI (reference sequence). This CDR3 has 12 amino acids. With V trimmed by 11 bases and J by 3 bases, 6 bases remained unmatched. DNA of the CDR3: TGTGCCCGGGGGGGGGCCGACTACGAGCAGTACTTC. Amino acid sequence: CARGGADYEQYF.

This chain links TRBV6-5 with TRBJ1-2; the D gene is possibly TRBD1 (6 bases). The CDR3 is made up of 14 amino acids. V lost 5 bases and J lost 5, with 15 bases in between. Germline loops: CDR1 MNHEY, CDR2 SVGAGI. CDR3 coding DNA: TGTGCCAGCAGTCCTCAGTCAGGGGTATATGGCTACACCTTC. Protein product: CASSPQSGVYGYTF.

CDR3 nucleotides: TGTGCCAGCAGCTGGGGGTTGGGAGCCTACGAGCAGTACTTC. It is translated as CASSWGLGAYEQYF. The chain links TRBV7-2 to TRBJ2-7; either TRBD1 or TRBD2 may supply D (5 bases each). CDR1 is SGHTA and CDR2 is FQGNSA in the germline V gene. Trimming removed 4 bases from V and 2 bases from J, with 12 bases in between. CDR3 length: 14 amino acids.

J is TRBJ2-7 and V is TRBV6-1; D is possibly TRBD1 (6 bases). This CDR3 comprises 14 residues. V dropped 2 bases and J dropped 3 bases, with 11 bases sitting between them. Germline CDR1 and CDR2: MNHNS and SASEGT. The CDR3 spells CASSEYKGVYEQYF. The CDR3 DNA reads TGTGCCAGCAGTGAATATAAGGGGGTCTACGAGCAGTACTTC.

The V call is TRBV28, the J call TRBJ2-2; D possibly uses TRBD1 or TRBD2 (5 bases each). CDR3 size: 13 residues. V lost 6 bases, J lost 5 bases, and 10 bases lay in between. Germline lookup yields CDR1 MDHEN and CDR2 SYDVKM. DNA for the CDR3: TGTGCCAGCAGGGTCAGGGAGACCGGGGAGCTGTTTTTT. Translating gives CASRVRETGELFF.

The gene calls are TRBV5-1 and TRBJ1-1; D unresolved. The ends were cut back, 2 bases at V and 0 bases at J, with 11 bases in the middle. Per the germline V gene, CDR1 is SGHRS and CDR2 is YFSETQ. The CDR3 covers 15 residues. CDR3 region: CASSFGSSMNTEAFF. CDR3 coding DNA: TGCGCCAGCAGCTTCGGGAGTTCCATGAACACTGAAGCTTTCTTT. Full variable domain (rest looked up from reference TRBV5-1 and TRBJ1-1): KAGVTQTPRYLIKTRGQQVTLSCSPISGHRSVSWYQQTPGQGLQFLFEYFSETQRNKGNFPGRFSGRQFSNSRSEMNVSTLELGDSALYLCASSFGSSMNTEAFFGQGTRLTVV.

This clone was recorded a few times. The chain is built from TRBV7-9 and TRBJ2-3; 7 bases agree with TRBD2. Germline V gene data show CDR1 as SEHNR and CDR2 as FQNEAQ (reference sequence). V lost 3 bases to trimming and J lost 4 bases; unmatched junction nucleotides: 1. There are 13 residues in the CDR3. The CDR3 DNA is TGTGCCAGCAGCTTTGGGGGGGCAGATACGCAGTATTTT. Encoded protein: CASSFGGADTQYF.

This rearrangement joins TRBV11-3 to TRBJ2-3; D remains unclear. The CDR3 is 13 amino acids. Per germline, CDR1 SGHNT and CDR2 YENEEA. The V end was cut by 1 base, the J end by 1 base, with 3 bases between. CDR3: CASSLGGTDTQYF. The CDR3 DNA follows: TGTGCCAGCAGCTTAGGGGGCACAGATACGCAGTATTTT.

J is TRBJ1-1 and V is TRBV3-1 (or the pseudogene TRBV3-2); no firm D call. Trimming cost V 4 bases and J 4 bases, with 13 bases left between them. CDR1 LGHDT and CDR2 YNNKEL come from the germline V gene (reference sequence). The CDR3 runs 14 residues. The CDR3 sequence is CASSLSGGSTEAFF. CDR3 DNA: TGTGCCAGCAGCCTCTCTGGCGGCTCCACTGAAGCTTTCTTT.

The chain joins TRBV5-5 to TRBJ2-2, with a weak D call TRBD2 (5 bases). Trimming cost V 1 base and J 6 bases, with 10 bases left between them. The germline V gene encodes CDR1 SGHKS and CDR2 YYEKEE (reference sequence). The CDR3 spans 14 residues. Here the CDR3 reads CASSLRLAPGELFF. CDR3 in DNA: TGTGCCAGCAGCTTGAGGCTAGCCCCCGGGGAGCTGTTTTTT. Based on the CDR3 plus reference TRBV5-5 and TRBJ2-2, the full variable domain is DAGVTQSPTHLIKTRGQQVTLRCSPISGHKSVSWYQQVLGQGPQFIFQYYEKEERGRGNFPDRFSARQFPNYSSELNVNALLLGDSALYLCASSLRLAPGELFFGEGSRLTVL.

This chain links TRBV11-2 with TRBJ1-5, with D uncertain. V lost 2 bases and J lost 4, with 12 bases in between. The germline gives CDR1 SGHAT, CDR2 FQNNGV. This CDR3 is 15 amino acids long. The CDR3 here is CASSLFVGPNQPQHF. DNA of the CDR3: TGTGCCAGCAGCTTATTTGTAGGGCCTAATCAGCCCCAGCATTTT.

There are a few counts of this clone. This chain uses TRBV7-2 with TRBJ1-6; the D is unclear. Trimming stripped 1 base from V and 5 bases from J, with 9 bases between. The CDR3 runs 15 residues. The germline CDR1 and CDR2 sequences are SGHTA and FQGNSA. DNA of the CDR3: TGTGCCAGCAGCTTAGGGCTCCTTAATAATTCACCCCTCCACTTT. This encodes CASSLGLLNNSPLHF.